The clone carrying this TCR beta chain was counted ten times or more. Its antigen is still unknown. The sample is drawn from a study of HIV-infected patients and healthy controls. The study, taken as a whole, reports: Significantly higher mean Gini indices appeared in HIV-infected repertoires, possibly reflecting oligoclonality.

All unsorted peripheral T cells were captured because whole blood was used without fractionation. This CDR3 has 13 amino acids. Germline lookup yields CDR1 SGHTA and CDR2 FQGNSA. With 5 bases removed from V and 4 bases from J, the gap between germline ends came to 11 bases. Reverse transcription used around 540 ng RNA and constant-region primers for alpha and beta. Separate chain-specific third strand synthesis with multiplexing indices produced the alpha and beta libraries. TCRdb re-called the 5' RACE reads through MiXCR, storing one row per CDR3 protein. The sample carries 19,000 or so distinct CDR3 sequences, approximately 8.3% recorded once.

The clonotype was recovered from an adult in good health. Specimen: blood. The V gene is TRBV7-2, the J gene TRBJ1-1; D is unclear. The CDR3 DNA follows: TGTGCCAGCAGCAGATCTAGGGTCACTGAAGCTTTCTTT. It is translated as CASSRSRVTEAFF.